The 31 T cell receptor beta chains given below trace back to one sample, sequenced in a study of T-cell memory formation after mild COVID-19. Using its own MiXCR run on the 5' RACE reads, TCRdb lists one record per CDR3 protein. The sample yields around 430,000 distinct CDR3 sequences, approximately 15% seen once. Sequencing was performed on PBMCs or a T cell subset sorted from them (not recorded which). The receptors were sampled from a man between 18 and 35 years old who had mild COVID-19 (a few samples of this study predate the infection). Cell type and time point are not known.

The rearrangement uses TRBV7-9 and TRBJ2-3, with D possibly being TRBD2 (6 bases). Trimming removed 9 bases from V and 2 bases from J, with 18 bases in between. The CDR3 totals 15 residues. In germline, CDR1 is SEHNR, CDR2 FQNEAQ (reference sequence). CDR3 sequence: CASRWGDLLTDTQYF. CDR3 DNA sequence: TGTGCCAGTCGTTGGGGGGACCTACTCACAGATACGCAGTATTTT.

This clonotype was seen repeatedly, ten times or more. The chain is built from TRBV5-4 and TRBJ2-2; 8 bases map to TRBD2. V was pared by 1 base and J by 1 base, with 6 bases of the junction left unmatched. CDR1 and CDR2 from the germline V gene are SGHNT and YYREEE (reference sequence). The CDR3 extends over 17 amino acids. The CDR3 region has the DNA TGTGCCAGCAGCTTGCGCCGGCTAGCGGGGAACACCGGGGAGCTGTTTTTT. Translation gives CASSLRRLAGNTGELFF.

The chain carries TRBV12-5 and TRBJ2-1; D not resolved. The V and J ends lost 5 bases and 3 bases respectively, with 8 bases between them. CDR3 size: 13 residues. From germline, CDR1 is LGHNT and CDR2 FRNRAP. The CDR3 spells CASGTAIYNEQFF. DNA of the CDR3: TGTGCTAGTGGTACGGCTATCTACAATGAGCAGTTCTTC.

This clonotype appeared a few times. The rearrangement links TRBV7-3 to TRBJ2-3; D might be TRBD1 (5 bases). This CDR3 has 14 amino acids. The ends were cut back, 5 bases at V and 2 bases at J, with 11 bases in the middle. The germline V gene encodes CDR1 SGHTA and CDR2 FQGTGA. The chain's CDR3 is CASSPDIHTDTQYF. In DNA form, the CDR3 reads TGTGCCAGCAGCCCGGACATACACACAGATACGCAGTATTTT.

This clonotype was recorded a few times. This chain uses TRBV7-6 with TRBJ2-4, with 10 bases lining up with TRBD1. The ends lost 4 bases at V and 0 bases at J; junction bases unmatched: 3. The CDR3 has 16 residues. Germline assignment: CDR1 SGHVS and CDR2 FNYEAQ. This chain's CDR3 is CASSSRDRGAKNIQYF. The CDR3 coding sequence is TGTGCCAGCAGCTCCAGGGACAGGGGAGCCAAAAACATTCAGTACTTC.

The gene calls are TRBV7-9 and TRBJ1-3; the D gene is possibly TRBD1 (5 bases). Trimming pared 5 bases from V and 0 bases from J, leaving 17 bases between. The CDR3 totals 17 residues. Germline CDR1 and CDR2: SEHNR and FQNEAQ (reference sequence). This CDR3 reads CASSPGYTGISGNTIYF. The CDR3 DNA sequence: TGTGCCAGCAGCCCAGGGTATACGGGGATCTCTGGAAACACCATATATTTT.

The rearrangement links TRBV24-1 to TRBJ2-3; maybe TRBD2 (5 bases). V lost 6 bases and J lost 3, with 15 bases in between. The CDR3 contains 15 residues. Germline CDR1 KGHDR, CDR2 SFDVKD. In nucleotides, the CDR3 is TGTGCCACCAGTACCGCAAAGGGCGGGACAGATACGCAGTATTTT. Its translation is CATSTAKGGTDTQYF.

The DNA of the CDR3 is TGCAGTGCTAGAGTAGAGTATATGAACACTGAAGCTTTCTTT. It encodes CSARVEYMNTEAFF. The chain has TRBV20-1 and TRBJ1-1; D is uncertain. Trimming cost V 1 base and J 0 bases, with 9 bases left between them. The CDR3 runs 14 residues. Germline lookup yields CDR1 DFQATT and CDR2 SNEGSKA (reference sequence).

The rearrangement joins TRBV7-9 to TRBJ1-1; D perhaps matches TRBD1 (6 bases). Between the trimmed V and J ends, which lost 5 bases and 3 bases, there was a span of 10 bases. The CDR3 runs 13 residues. Germline V gene data show CDR1 as SEHNR and CDR2 as FQNEAQ (reference sequence). CDR3 region: CASSRGGDTEAFF. The CDR3 nucleotides read TGTGCCAGCAGCAGGGGGGGAGACACTGAAGCTTTCTTT.

This clonotype was recorded a few times. This chain connects TRBV14 to TRBJ1-2; no definite D call. The CDR3 is made up of 13 amino acids. V lost 4 bases and J lost 4, with 10 bases in between. CDR1 and CDR2 (germline): SGHDN, FVKESK. CDR3 sequence (DNA): TGTGCCAGCAGCCCCGACGGACCCTATGGCTACACCTTC. This gives the protein CASSPDGPYGYTF.

The chain joins TRBV7-9 to TRBJ2-7; D is ambiguous. V was trimmed by 4 bases and J by 5 bases, leaving 15 bases between them. CDR1 and CDR2 (germline): SEHNR, FQNEAQ (reference sequence). This CDR3 is 14 amino acids long. The CDR3 DNA reads TGTGCCAGCAGCTCAACCGCCGCTAGGCACGAGCAGTACTTC. It specifies CASSSTAARHEQYF.

This clonotype showed up just a few times. V is TRBV5-1 and J is TRBJ2-1, with 11 bases aligning to TRBD1. The ends lost 4 bases at V and 5 bases at J; junction bases unmatched: 8. The CDR3 covers 16 residues. Germline V lookup: CDR1 SGHRS, CDR2 YFSETQ. CDR3: CASSRGDRGFDNEQFF. CDR3 nucleotides: TGCGCCAGCAGCCGGGGGGACAGGGGGTTTGACAATGAGCAGTTCTTC.

In its sample, this clonotype was seen a few times. The chain has TRBV12-3 or TRBV12-4 and TRBJ2-3, with D hard to call. This CDR3 comprises 14 residues. Trimming shortened V by 5 bases and J by 3 bases, and 12 bases separated the two germline ends. The CDR3 nucleotides read TGTGCCAGCAGTCCTCGGACGGAGACAGATACGCAGTATTTT. It yields the protein CASSPRTETDTQYF.

This clonotype was found a few times. J is TRBJ2-3 and V is TRBV29-1; D remains unclear. This CDR3 comprises 10 residues. Germline CDR1 is SQVTM and CDR2 is ANQGSEA. Trimming removed 7 bases from V and 3 bases from J, with 5 bases in between. CDR3 DNA: TGCAGCGGCGGAACAGATACGCAGTATTTT. Its protein is CSGGTDTQYF.

The chain carries TRBV12-3 or TRBV12-4 and TRBJ2-5; maybe TRBD2 (6 bases). CDR3 size: 16 residues. Trimming took off 1 base at V and 4 bases at J, with 16 bases between the two ends. CDR3 nucleotide sequence: TGTGCCAGCAGTTTAGGGCTCAGGGAGGTGGGAGAGACCCAGTACTTC. It translates to CASSLGLREVGETQYF.

This clonotype was found many times. The gene calls are TRBV11-2 and TRBJ1-1; D remains unclear. The CDR3 is 13 residues long. The V and J ends lost 0 bases and 5 bases respectively, with 7 bases between them. Germline V gives CDR1 SGHAT, CDR2 FQNNGV. The CDR3 DNA is TGTGCCAGCAGCTTAGATTGGGGTACTGAAGCTTTCTTT. Translation gives CASSLDWGTEAFF.

The chain carries TRBV9 and TRBJ2-3, with D unclear. This CDR3 spans 16 amino acids. Germline CDR1 and CDR2: SGDLS and YYNGEE. With 3 bases removed from V and 2 bases from J, the gap between germline ends came to 16 bases. The CDR3 coding sequence is TGTGCCAGCAGCGCCCTCCTTGCCAGCGACACAGATACGCAGTATTTT. It is translated as CASSALLASDTDTQYF.

The V and J genes are TRBV7-3 and TRBJ1-1; D is uncertain. This CDR3 spans 14 amino acids. Germline CDR1 SGHTA, CDR2 FQGTGA. Trimming took off 2 bases at V and 1 base at J, with 8 bases between the two ends. The CDR3 bases are TGTGCCAGCAGCTTATTCCCCGAGAACACTGAAGCTTTCTTT. Translated, it gives CASSLFPENTEAFF.

V usage is TRBV2 and J usage is TRBJ2-1; TRBD1 aligns across 8 bases. The V and J ends lost 4 bases and 8 bases, in that order; junction bases with no gene match: 10. Germline V gene sequence: CDR1 SNHLY, CDR2 FYNNEI. The CDR3 is made up of 15 amino acids. The DNA for the CDR3 is TGTGCCAGCAGTGCGGACAGGGCGAGGGTGGATGAGCAGTTCTTC. Its protein is CASSADRARVDEQFF.

This clonotype was detected a few times. CDR3 amino acids: CASSREVMNTEAFF. The CDR3 nucleotides are TGTGCCAGCAGTCGCGAGGTGATGAACACTGAAGCTTTCTTT. V usage is TRBV12-3 or TRBV12-4 and J usage is TRBJ1-1; D not resolved. Trimming removed 5 bases from V and 0 bases from J, with 10 bases in between. This CDR3 has 14 residues.

This clonotype was found a few times. The CDR3 sequence: CASSPGRGLDEQFF. The CDR3 DNA follows: TGTGCCAGCTCACCGGGGAGGGGGCTTGATGAGCAGTTCTTC. The rearrangement uses TRBV18 and TRBJ2-1; D is possibly TRBD1 or TRBD2 (7 bases each). The CDR3 totals 14 residues. In germline, CDR1 is KGHSH, CDR2 LQKENI. With 3 bases removed from V and 8 bases from J, the gap between germline ends came to 14 bases.

Concerning this clonotype: This clone may be a read error of a much larger clone one base away. V and J are TRBV7-3 and TRBJ2-2; D remains unclear. This CDR3 comprises 12 residues. CDR1 and CDR2 from the germline V gene are SGHTA and FQGTGA. V lost 6 bases and J 3 bases, leaving 5 bases between the germline ends. Here the CDR3 reads CASRKDTGELFF. The CDR3 coding sequence is TGTGCCAGCAGGAAAGACACCGGGGAGCTGTTTTTT.

This clonotype was seen a handful of times. V is TRBV6-2 or TRBV6-3 and J is TRBJ2-1; the D call may be TRBD1 or TRBD2 (5 bases each). Germline V gene data show CDR1 as MNHEY and CDR2 as SVGEGT. The CDR3 covers 16 residues. V was cut by 6 bases and J by 0 bases, with 15 bases left in between. CDR3 in DNA: TGTGCCAGCAGCCCCGGGACCTTGAGCTCCTACAATGAGCAGTTCTTC. As protein: CASSPGTLSSYNEQFF.

This clonotype came up a few times. The chain carries TRBV9 and TRBJ2-1; the D call may be TRBD1 or TRBD2 (5 bases each). V was pared by 7 bases and J by 5 bases, with 16 bases between. Germline values: CDR1 SGDLS, CDR2 YYNGEE. CDR3 length: 14 amino acids. The CDR3 DNA follows: TGTGCCAGCGGATTGGGACGGACGGACAATGAGCAGTTCTTC. Its protein product is CASGLGRTDNEQFF.

V usage is TRBV2 and J usage is TRBJ2-2; maybe TRBD2 (6 bases). The germline V gene has CDR1 SNHLY and CDR2 FYNNEI. Trimming shortened V by 0 bases and J by 6 bases, and 8 bases separated the two germline ends. The CDR3 runs 14 residues. CDR3 nucleotide sequence: TGTGCCAGCAGTGAAGCTCCGGGGGCCGGGGAGCTGTTTTTT. This gives the protein CASSEAPGAGELFF.

This clonotype showed up just a few times. The chain uses TRBV29-1 and TRBJ1-3; no clear D. The CDR3 length is 13 residues. The germline V and J ends were trimmed by 7 bases and 0 bases, with 10 bases remaining between them. Germline V gene sequence: CDR1 SQVTM, CDR2 ANQGSEA. The CDR3, as DNA: TGCAGCGGGCGGCCGAGCTCTGGAAACACCATATATTTT. Protein sequence: CSGRPSSGNTIYF.

This chain links TRBV7-6 with TRBJ1-5; the D gene is possibly TRBD1 (6 bases). V was trimmed by 5 bases and J by 4 bases, leaving 12 bases between them. The CDR3 loop spans 14 amino acids. In germline, CDR1 is SGHVS, CDR2 FNYEAQ. CDR3 sequence: CASSPPGDNQPQHF. CDR3 DNA: TGTGCCAGCAGCCCCCCAGGGGATAATCAGCCCCAGCATTTT.

This chain uses TRBV12-3 or TRBV12-4 with TRBJ1-2; 7 bases are shared with TRBD1. V shed 4 bases and J 4 bases; nucleotides not matched to a gene: 6. The CDR3 is 14 amino acids. The CDR3 DNA sequence: TGTGCCAGCAGTTCGCGGACAGGCCTCTATGGCTACACCTTC. It yields the protein CASSSRTGLYGYTF.

This clonotype was seen a few times. The CDR3 DNA sequence: TGCGCCAGCAGATCGGGACCGCCAGGGAGGACCCAGTACTTC. This codes for CASRSGPPGRTQYF. This rearrangement joins TRBV5-1 to TRBJ2-5; TRBD1 or TRBD2 may be the D gene (5 bases each). CDR3 length equals 14 residues. V lost 5 bases and J 7 bases, leaving 18 bases between the germline ends. Per germline, CDR1 SGHRS and CDR2 YFSETQ.

The chain combines TRBV7-2 with TRBJ2-3, with no clear D. This CDR3 has 12 residues. Germline V lookup: CDR1 SGHTA, CDR2 FQGNSA. Trimming stripped 3 bases from V and 6 bases from J, with 7 bases between. In DNA, the CDR3 is TGTGCCAGCAGCTTTGCGAGGGATACGCAGTATTTT. Its translation: CASSFARDTQYF.

This clonotype was observed a handful of times. V is TRBV6-5 and J is TRBJ1-3; D ambiguous. Per germline, CDR1 MNHEY and CDR2 SVGAGI. This CDR3 contains 14 residues. Trimming removed 5 bases at V and 1 base at J, with 9 bases between. CDR3 in DNA: TGTGCCAGCAGTCCCGGGCCTTCTGGAAACACCATATATTTT. Protein sequence: CASSPGPSGNTIYF.